This TCR beta chain originates from a study of post-analysis software for immune sequencing data. Across the whole study: Both relapsing-remitting and secondary progressive multiple sclerosis featured among the disease courses, as did progressive-relapsing multiple sclerosis. Study-level findings and limits: Controls showed significantly higher normalized Chao1 diversity than did multiple sclerosis patients. In patients, TRBV5-6, TRBV5-1 and TRBV20-1 belonged to five or six TRBV segments found more frequently than in controls.

Points on this clonotype: Its antigen remains unidentified.

Carried by the TCR beta cDNA libraries were unique molecular identifiers. Hundreds of thousands of cDNA molecules came from around 1 to 10 million T cells. TCRdb re-called the PCR reads with MiXCR, one entry per CDR3 protein. The sample consists of about 540,000 distinct CDR3 sequences, around a third of them appearing once. CDR1 is SQVTM, CDR2 ANQGSEA, per germline. This CDR3 has 15 amino acids. V shed 6 bases and J shed 1 base, with 15 bases lying between them. The receptor was derived from a girl younger than 18 with multiple sclerosis. V gene TRBV29-1 combines with J gene TRBJ1-4; D remains ambiguous. The sequenced material came from blood. The CDR3 DNA follows: TGCAGCGTGGGGTCCGACCCCCTAACTAATGAAAAACTGTTTTTT. Its protein is CSVGSDPLTNEKLFF.